This passage covers 20 T cell receptor beta chains from one sample sequenced in a study of vaccination and CD4 T cells after COVID-19. Once obtained from cultured CD4+ T cells, the DNA was sequenced using the Oncomine TCR Beta short-read assay. TCRdb recomputed calls from the PCR reads with MiXCR, one row per CDR3 protein. The sample shows about 15,000 distinct CDR3 sequences, roughly 50% of them seen only once. These receptors' targets are unknown. Treatment meaning: roughly nine-day PBMC culture with coronavirus spike peptide pools or control peptides (ViraFEST assay). Sequenced input: CD4+ T cells from blood, cultured in vitro. The receptors were gathered from a human donor who had recovered from COVID-19.

The chain has TRBV2 and TRBJ2-7; 9 bases align to TRBD1. The V and J ends lost 0 bases and 2 bases, in that order; junction bases with no gene match: 2. CDR1 SNHLY and CDR2 FYNNEI come from the germline V gene. The CDR3 sequence is 15 residues long. The CDR3 DNA follows: TGTGCCAGCAGTGAAGCCAGGACAGGGGCCTACGAGCAGTACTTC. Amino acid sequence: CASSEARTGAYEQYF.

The gene calls are TRBV20-1 and TRBJ1-1; 9 bases are a match to TRBD1. Trimming removed 3 bases from V and 6 bases from J; junction bases left unmatched: 8. The CDR3 covers 14 residues. Germline V gene data show CDR1 as DFQATT and CDR2 as SNEGSKA (reference sequence). CDR3 in amino acids: CSASVQGAFAEAFF. The CDR3 coding sequence is TGCAGTGCTAGTGTACAGGGGGCGTTTGCTGAAGCTTTCTTT.

The chain employs TRBV20-1 and TRBJ1-1; D is possibly TRBD1 (6 bases). Germline CDR1 DFQATT, CDR2 SNEGSKA (reference sequence). V shed 1 base and J shed 1 base, with 13 bases lying between them. The CDR3 extends over 15 amino acids. DNA for the CDR3: TGCAGTGCTAGAGGTGTCAGGGGAGAGAACACTGAAGCTTTCTTT. Translated, it gives CSARGVRGENTEAFF.

This chain links TRBV7-2 with TRBJ2-7, with D perhaps being TRBD1 or TRBD2 (5 bases each). Trimming left V 5 bases short and J 2 bases short, with 13 bases between. The germline V gene has CDR1 SGHTA and CDR2 FQGNSA. The CDR3 runs to 14 residues. This chain's CDR3 is CASSLRLGAYEQYF. CDR3 coding DNA: TGTGCCAGCAGCCTACGACTGGGGGCCTACGAGCAGTACTTC.

The sample holds one count of this clonotype. This chain uses TRBV19 with TRBJ2-3; 8 bases line up with TRBD2. There are 16 residues in the CDR3. Germline trimming cut 7 bases from V and 3 bases from J; bases unmatched to any gene: 12. Germline V gene data show CDR1 as LNHDA and CDR2 as SQIVND (reference sequence). In nucleotides, the CDR3 is TGTGCCAGTACCCCGACGTCGGGAGGGCGGACAGATACGCAGTATTTT. Protein product: CASTPTSGGRTDTQYF.

This clonotype has just a few counts. This chain connects TRBV6-1 to TRBJ1-2; a weak D match, TRBD1 (5 bases). This CDR3 comprises 13 residues. CDR1 and CDR2 from the germline V gene are MNHNS and SASEGT. The V gene lost 8 bases and the J gene lost 3 bases, with 13 bases spanning the gap. DNA of the CDR3: TGTGCCAGCGGGACCGACATCGACTATGGCTACACCTTC. Protein product: CASGTDIDYGYTF.

The gene calls are TRBV6-1 and TRBJ1-4; the match to TRBD1 covers 8 bases. The CDR3 is 16 residues long. The V segment lost 5 bases and the J segment 3 bases; nucleotides outside the gene matches: 8. Germline V CDR1 and CDR2: MNHNS, SASEGT. CDR3 residues: CASSRYSGGPNEKLFF. As DNA, the CDR3 is TGTGCCAGCAGTCGCTACTCAGGGGGCCCTAATGAAAAACTGTTTTTT.

The rearrangement uses TRBV7-9 and TRBJ1-2; 12 positions agree with TRBD1. Per the germline V gene, CDR1 is SEHNR and CDR2 is FQNEAQ (reference sequence). CDR3 length equals 16 residues. J lost 8 bases, V lost 4 bases, and 11 bases had no gene match. DNA for the CDR3: TGTGCCAGCAGCTCTCCCGGGACAGGGGGCGCTTGGGGCTACACCTTC. Translation gives CASSSPGTGGAWGYTF.

The chain combines TRBV7-3 with TRBJ1-1; a weak D match, TRBD1 (6 bases). Per germline, CDR1 SGHTA and CDR2 FQGTGA. The CDR3 is 15 residues long. V lost 5 bases and J 2 bases, leaving 15 bases between the germline ends. The CDR3 is CASSRGTGFNTEAFF. CDR3 nucleotide sequence: TGTGCCAGCAGCCGTGGCACAGGGTTCAACACTGAAGCTTTCTTT. The whole variable domain, remainder taken from reference TRBV7-3 and TRBJ1-1, is GAGVSQTPSNKVTEKGKYVELRCDPISGHTALYWYRQSLGQGPEFLIYFQGTGAADDSGLPNDRFFAVRPEGSVSTLKIQRTERGDSAVYLCASSRGTGFNTEAFFGQGTRLTVV.

The chain has TRBV7-3 and TRBJ2-2; TRBD1 agrees at 9 bases. Germline loops: CDR1 SGHTA, CDR2 FQGTGA. The CDR3 covers 19 residues. J gave up 1 base and V 1 base, and 10 bases lay outside the gene matches. CDR3 bases: TGTGCCAGCAGCTTAAAAGTGCAATTGGGACAGGGGAACACCGGGGAGCTGTTTTTT. Its protein is CASSLKVQLGQGNTGELFF.

The chain links TRBV30 to TRBJ1-1, with D unresolved. The CDR3 sequence is 14 residues long. From germline, CDR1 is GTSNPN and CDR2 SVGIG (reference sequence). Trimming pared 3 bases from V and 3 bases from J, leaving 14 bases between. CDR3 bases: TGTGCCTGGAGCTACGTCTCACGGGACACTGAAGCTTTCTTT. Its translation is CAWSYVSRDTEAFF.

V gene TRBV20-1 combines with J gene TRBJ2-7; TRBD2 agrees at 9 bases. J gave up 0 bases and V 3 bases, and 6 bases lay outside the gene matches. CDR1 is DFQATT and CDR2 is SNEGSKA in the germline V gene (reference sequence). The length of the CDR3 is 15 residues. CDR3 coding DNA: TGCAGTGCTAGCCCCCTAGCGGGAATCTCCTACGAGCAGTACTTC. Encoded protein: CSASPLAGISYEQYF.

This clonotype was seen more than once but under ten times. The chain is built from TRBV12-3 or TRBV12-4 and TRBJ1-1; perhaps TRBD1 as D (6 bases). V dropped 6 bases and J dropped 1 base, with 12 bases sitting between them. The CDR3 covers 14 residues. CDR3: CASRLTGQNTEAFF. The CDR3 DNA reads as TGTGCCAGCAGGTTAACAGGGCAGAACACTGAAGCTTTCTTT.

The rearrangement joins TRBV19 to TRBJ1-2; D unresolved. The length of the CDR3 is 12 residues. Germline values: CDR1 LNHDA, CDR2 SQIVND (reference sequence). Trimming removed 6 bases at V and 7 bases at J, with 12 bases between. The CDR3, as DNA: TGTGCCAGTAGCCCGACTCCGAGTGGCTACACCTTC. As protein: CASSPTPSGYTF.

The rearrangement joins TRBV6-2 or TRBV6-3 to TRBJ2-7, with 9 bases that match TRBD1. Per germline, CDR1 MNHEY and CDR2 SVGEGT. V gave up 6 bases and J gave up 6 bases; unmatched junction bases: 12. The length of the CDR3 is 15 residues. The CDR3 sequence is CASRPTGGSGVEQYF. CDR3 DNA sequence: TGTGCCAGCAGGCCTACAGGGGGCTCCGGGGTCGAGCAGTACTTC.

This clonotype was seen a single time. The V call is TRBV7-2, the J call TRBJ2-3; TRBD2 is a possible D gene (5 bases). Germline V gene data show CDR1 as SGHTA and CDR2 as FQGNSA. V lost 4 bases and J lost 2, with 13 bases in between. CDR3 size: 15 residues. The CDR3 protein is CASSWKGRDTDTQYF. In DNA form, the CDR3 reads TGTGCCAGCAGCTGGAAAGGGAGAGACACAGATACGCAGTATTTT.

The chain is built from TRBV7-2 and TRBJ2-2, with 7 nucleotides matching TRBD1. J gave up 5 bases and V 0 bases, and 6 bases lay outside the gene matches. This CDR3 has 16 amino acids. Germline V gene sequence: CDR1 SGHTA, CDR2 FQGNSA. Here the CDR3 DNA reads TGTGCCAGCAGCTTAGCCTTGCAGGGGGTGACCGGGGAGCTGTTTTTT. Residues: CASSLALQGVTGELFF.

A few counts support this clonotype. V gene TRBV6-1 combines with J gene TRBJ2-7; the D gene is possibly TRBD2 (5 bases). Per the germline V gene, CDR1 is MNHNS and CDR2 is SASEGT. Trimming removed 4 bases from V and 7 bases from J, with 11 bases in between. This CDR3 region has 12 residues. The CDR3 nucleotides read TGTGCCAGCAGTGGCCATGGGGAGGAGCAGTACTTC. As protein: CASSGHGEEQYF.

The chain is built from TRBV12-3 or TRBV12-4 and TRBJ1-1; D call uncertain. The CDR3 contains 13 residues. V shed 2 bases and J shed 1 base, with 5 bases lying between them. The CDR3 is CASSLTQNTEAFF. For the CDR3, the DNA is TGTGCCAGCAGTTTAACCCAGAACACTGAAGCTTTCTTT.

The gene calls are TRBV27 and TRBJ1-1; D gene unclear. V shed 0 bases and J shed 2 bases, with 19 bases lying between them. Germline V gene lookup returns CDR1 MNHEY and CDR2 SMNVEV (reference sequence). The CDR3 loop spans 18 amino acids. The CDR3 DNA reads as TGTGCCAGCAGTTTATCGATACGAACGGGAGTCCCAAACACTGAAGCTTTCTTT. Its protein is CASSLSIRTGVPNTEAFF.